The rows below give T cell receptor beta chains drawn from one sample of a study of T cell clones after liver transplantation. Profiling relied on immunoSEQ multiplex PCR, and the TCRdb table lists in-frame clones only, not all of them. The sample holds approximately 70,000 clones, approximately 81% seen once. The sample consisted of CD4+ T cells from blood, taken roughly 50 months after liver transplant. These receptors came from a human patient who received a liver transplant. Among the T cells, some may be from the graft donor. Each CDR3 is given with its conserved first and last residue. A D gene is named only where the DNA matches it firmly. Some rows mark clone size as missing; the rest say once, few, many or name a class of expanded clone.

j_call clone_size d_call v_call cdr3_aa cdr3_nt
TRBJ1-5 medium-sized . TRBV6-1 CASSEQGLDEPQHF TGTGCCAGCAGTGAACAGGGGTTGGACGAGCCCCAGCATTTT
TRBJ2-7 . . TRBV6-6 CASSYEVSYEQYF TGTGCCAGCAGTTATGAGGTTTCCTACGAGCAGTACTTC
TRBJ1-1 . . TRBV30 CAWSVRAVGGTEAFF TGTGCCTGGAGTGTGAGGGCCGTCGGGGGGACTGAAGCTTTCTTT
TRBJ1-2 . . TRBV28 CASSLADSNYGYTF TGTGCCAGCAGTTTGGCCGACTCGAACTATGGCTACACCTTC
TRBJ1-2 once . TRBV6-5 CASSYEGRSGYTF TGTGCCAGCAGTTACGAGGGCCGAAGTGGCTACACCTTC
TRBJ2-1 . . TRBV15 CATSREIGVNEQFF TGTGCCACCAGCAGAGAGATAGGGGTTAATGAGCAGTTCTTC
TRBJ1-3 . . TRBV18 CASQNSQHSGNTIYF TGTGCCAGCCAAAACAGTCAACACTCTGGAAACACCATATATTTT
TRBJ2-1 . . TRBV30 CAWSSLDEQFF TGTGCCTGGAGCTCGCTCGATGAGCAGTTCTTC
TRBJ1-4 . . TRBV30 CAWKGGGPIGVEKLFF TGTGCCTGGAAGGGCGGGGGACCAATTGGGGTTGAAAAACTGTTTTTT
TRBJ2-1 . . TRBV19 CASSIGAHGNEQFF TGTGCCAGTAGTATAGGAGCCCACGGGAATGAGCAGTTCTTC
TRBJ1-5 . . TRBV19 CASSGGTEGNQPQHF TGTGCCAGTAGTGGCGGGACGGAGGGAAATCAGCCCCAGCATTTT
TRBJ1-6 . . TRBV27 CASSLFPPQGTRLNNNSPLHF TGTGCCAGCAGTTTATTCCCCCCGCAGGGTACCCGCCTGAATAATAATTCACCCCTCCACTTT
TRBJ1-5 . TRBD1 TRBV5-5 CASSDRGYSNQPQHF TGTGCCAGCAGCGACAGGGGCTATAGCAATCAGCCCCAGCATTTT
TRBJ1-6 . . TRBV4-3 CASSQDLVSSPLHF TGCGCCAGCAGCCAAGATCTTGTCAGTTCACCCCTCCACTTT
TRBJ2-1 . . TRBV5-6 CASRRGPPYNEQFF TGTGCCAGCAGGCGGGGGCCACCCTACAATGAGCAGTTCTTC
TRBJ2-4 . . TRBV7-5 CVRSFFLGKNIQYF TGTGTCAGAAGCTTCTTCCTAGGCAAAAACATTCAGTACTTC
TRBJ1-1 . . TRBV19 CASSMQRSTEAFF TGTGCCAGTAGTATGCAGAGGAGTACTGAAGCTTTCTTT
TRBJ2-3 . . TRBV2 CASSITWIADTQYF TGTGCCAGCAGTATCACCTGGATTGCGGATACGCAGTATTTT
TRBJ2-7 . TRBD2 TRBV7-2 CASSEMAGDKVQYF TGTGCCAGCAGCGAGATGGCGGGAGATAAGGTGCAGTACTTC
TRBJ2-1 . . TRBV7-2 CASSLIGEQFF TGTGCCAGCAGCTTAATCGGTGAGCAGTTCTTC
TRBJ2-1 . TRBD2 TRBV6-5 CASRTSGSYNEQFF TGTGCCAGCAGAACTAGCGGGAGTTACAATGAGCAGTTCTTC
TRBJ1-1 . . TRBV5-4 CASSLDGTREAFF TGTGCCAGCAGCTTGGACGGCACCCGTGAAGCTTTCTTT
TRBJ1-5 . . TRBV5-1 CASSSWVVSNQPQHF TGTGCCAGCAGCTCTTGGGTCGTTAGCAATCAGCCCCAGCATTTT
TRBJ2-1 . . TRBV12-5 CASGFFGGLEQFF TGTGCTAGTGGTTTTTTTGGGGGTCTTGAGCAGTTCTTC
TRBJ1-5 . . TRBV4-1 CASSQDGGYTATQPQHF TGCGCCAGCAGCCAAGACGGTGGGTACACCGCCACTCAGCCCCAGCATTTT
TRBJ2-1 . TRBD1 TRBV5-5 CASSPGTGNHNEQFF TGTGCCAGCAGCCCCGGGACAGGGAATCACAATGAGCAGTTCTTC
TRBJ2-5 . TRBD1 TRBV2 CASTRDRGRETQYF TGTGCCAGCACTCGGGACAGGGGAAGGGAGACCCAGTACTTC
TRBJ2-5 once TRBD2 TRBV12-5 CASGSSGGALETQYF TGTGCTAGTGGTTCTAGCGGGGGGGCCTTAGAGACCCAGTACTTC
TRBJ2-7 . TRBD2 TRBV15 CATSKGLAENSYEQYF TGTGCCACCAGCAAGGGACTAGCGGAAAACTCCTACGAGCAGTACTTC
TRBJ1-6 . . TRBV6-5 CASSYSPGTINSPLHF TGTGCCAGCAGTTACTCCCCAGGGACCATTAATTCACCCCTCCACTTT
TRBJ1-5 . . TRBV6-6 CASSTGSQPQHF TGTGCCAGCAGTACAGGGAGCCAGCCCCAGCATTTT
TRBJ2-1 . TRBD2 TRBV7-3 CASSLSGGSHNEQFF TGTGCCAGCAGTCTTAGCGGGGGGTCCCACAATGAGCAGTTCTTC
TRBJ2-3 . . TRBV10-3 CAIRATYGTRRDTQYF TGTGCCATCAGGGCTACCTATGGGACCAGGAGAGATACGCAGTATTTT
TRBJ1-2 . . TRBV15 CATSRVGTGLSDYGYTF TGTGCCACCAGCAGAGTAGGTACAGGCCTGAGCGACTATGGCTACACCTTC
TRBJ1-1 . . TRBV7-9 CASTDRRAWTEAFF TGTGCCAGCACCGACCGGAGGGCGTGGACTGAAGCTTTCTTT
TRBJ1-2 . . TRBV28 CASSATGGYTF TGTGCCAGCAGTGCCACAGGTGGCTACACCTTC
TRBJ1-5 . . TRBV5-5 CASSLRVGGTQPQHF TGTGCCAGCAGCTTGAGGGTCGGCGGGACCCAGCCCCAGCATTTT
TRBJ2-7 . . TRBV5-1 CASSLEVGVAYEQYF TGCGCCAGCAGCTTGGAGGTAGGGGTAGCCTACGAGCAGTACTTC
TRBJ1-1 . . TRBV4-2 CASSQAPLGGHTEAFF TGTGCCAGCAGCCAAGCCCCCCTCGGGGGACACACTGAAGCTTTCTTT
TRBJ2-3 . . TRBV10-3 CAISDKTGRGLGTDTQYF TGTGCCATCAGTGATAAGACGGGACGTGGGTTAGGCACAGATACGCAGTATTTT
TRBJ1-6 once TRBD1 TRBV5-4 CASSLDPDRGNSPLHF TGTGCCAGCAGCTTAGACCCGGACAGGGGTAATTCACCCCTCCACTTT
TRBJ1-2 . . TRBV14 CASSQDFTNYGYTF TGTGCCAGCAGCCAAGATTTTACTAACTATGGCTACACCTTC
TRBJ1-1 . . TRBV2 CASNKGRGTEAFF TGTGCCAGCAACAAAGGCAGGGGAACTGAAGCTTTCTTT
TRBJ1-1 few . TRBV2 CASSGTGTQAFF TGTGCCAGCAGTGGGACCGGGACACAGGCTTTCTTT
TRBJ1-3 . TRBD1 TRBV7-2 CASSDPGTGAGNTIYF TGTGCCAGCAGCGACCCTGGGACAGGGGCTGGAAACACCATATATTTT
TRBJ2-1 . TRBD2 TRBV5-4 CASSLVEGSGGAYEQFF TGTGCCAGCAGCTTGGTAGAAGGTAGCGGGGGGGCCTATGAGCAGTTCTTC
TRBJ2-7 . . TRBV7-3 CASSLTPGGGEQYF TGTGCCAGCAGCTTAACCCCGGGGGGCGGCGAGCAGTACTTC
TRBJ2-7 once TRBD2 TRBV4-3 CASSQLLAGGRQYF TGCGCCAGTAGCCAACTCCTAGCGGGGGGGCGGCAGTACTTC
TRBJ1-1 once . TRBV10-3 CATFRAGRAGGTEAFF TGTGCCACCTTCCGAGCTGGACGGGCTGGTGGCACTGAAGCTTTCTTT
TRBJ1-4 . . TRBV9 CASSPDITNEKLFF TGTGCCAGCAGCCCGGACATTACTAATGAAAAACTGTTTTTT